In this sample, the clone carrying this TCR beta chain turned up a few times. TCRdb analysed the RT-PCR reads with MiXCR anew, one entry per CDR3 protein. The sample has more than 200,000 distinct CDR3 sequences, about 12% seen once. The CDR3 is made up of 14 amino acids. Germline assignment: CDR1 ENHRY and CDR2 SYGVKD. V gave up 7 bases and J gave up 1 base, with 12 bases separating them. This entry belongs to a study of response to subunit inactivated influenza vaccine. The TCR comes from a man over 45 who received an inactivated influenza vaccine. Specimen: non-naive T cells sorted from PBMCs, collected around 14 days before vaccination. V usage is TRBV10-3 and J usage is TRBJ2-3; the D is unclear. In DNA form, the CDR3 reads TGTGCCATCAACATGGACCTTGGCACAGATACGCAGTATTTT. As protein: CAINMDLGTDTQYF.